These T cell receptor beta chains were read from a single sample in a study of blood T cells in healthy people across ages. MiXCR, run by TCRdb on the 5' RACE reads, gives a single entry per CDR3 protein. The sample records 1.5 million to 2 million distinct CDR3 sequences, around 36% being singletons. Sample: blood. The receptors shown here come from a woman aged 30 to 39 in good health. The CDR3 runs from the conserved cysteine through the conserved F or W. D genes are given only for firm matches. Some rows have no size entry. The others give once, few or many, or a class for an expanded clone.

J gene | clone size | V gene | D gene | CDR3 protein | CDR3 DNA
TRBJ2-5 | NA | TRBV6-5 | TRBD1 | CASSPDRGGTQYF | TGTGCCAGCAGCCCGGACAGGGGAGGGACCCAGTACTTC
TRBJ2-1 | NA | TRBV2 | NA | CASKSSSYNEQFF | TGTGCCAGCAAGAGTAGCTCCTACAATGAGCAGTTCTTC
TRBJ2-5 | NA | TRBV20-1 | TRBD2 | CSATAFSGTGGGKTQYF | TGCAGTGCTACTGCATTTTCCGGGACTGGCGGGGGGAAGACCCAGTACTTC
TRBJ1-2 | many | TRBV25-1 | NA | CASSDVGIYGYTF | TGTGCCAGCAGTGATGTGGGGATTTATGGCTACACCTTC
TRBJ2-1 | NA | TRBV30 | TRBD1 | CAYRTGNRNEQFF | TGTGCCTACCGGACAGGGAATAGGAATGAGCAGTTCTTC
TRBJ2-2 | few | TRBV29-1 | NA | CSAPQPGTPGELFF | TGCAGCGCTCCCCAACCCGGGACTCCCGGGGAGCTGTTTTTT
TRBJ2-7 | once | TRBV7-9 | TRBD2 | CACSRGLAGGGEQYF | TGTGCCTGCAGCCGGGGACTAGCGGGAGGTGGCGAGCAGTACTTC
TRBJ2-1 | NA | TRBV27 | NA | CASSFLAGESSYNEQFF | TGTGCCAGCAGTTTTCTAGCTGGCGAAAGCTCCTACAATGAGCAGTTCTTC
TRBJ2-3 | few | TRBV12-3/TRBV12-4 | NA | CASSPGYQGSTDTQYF | TGTGCCAGCAGCCCCGGGTACCAAGGGTCGACAGATACGCAGTATTTT
TRBJ1-2 | few | TRBV29-1 | NA | CSVELHAGDGYTF | TGCAGCGTTGAGCTGCACGCAGGAGATGGCTACACCTTC
TRBJ1-4 | few | TRBV15 | NA | CATSRSRVANEKLFF | TGTGCCACCAGCAGGTCCAGGGTAGCTAATGAAAAACTGTTTTTT
TRBJ1-1 | once | TRBV6-5 | TRBD1 | CASSSSTGSNTEAFF | TGTGCCAGCAGTTCCTCGACAGGGAGTAACACTGAAGCTTTCTTT
TRBJ1-5 | NA | TRBV29-1 | NA | CSVGLDSKNQPQHF | TGCAGCGTTGGGCTGGACAGCAAAAATCAGCCCCAGCATTTT
TRBJ1-2 | NA | TRBV6-5 | TRBD1 | CASSSRTGEGYTF | TGTGCCAGCAGTTCCCGGACAGGGGAAGGCTACACCTTC
TRBJ2-5 | NA | TRBV27 | TRBD2 | CASAPTSGRAVGETQYF | TGTGCCAGCGCTCCGACTAGCGGGAGGGCCGTTGGAGAGACCCAGTACTTC
TRBJ2-7 | few | TRBV4-1 | NA | CASSRVEGLGRSSYEQYF | TGCGCCAGCAGCCGGGTCGAAGGGCTCGGCCGGAGCTCCTACGAGCAGTACTTC
TRBJ1-2 | NA | TRBV29-1 | NA | CSVDGNSNYGYTF | TGCAGCGTTGATGGGAATTCTAACTATGGCTACACCTTC
TRBJ2-1 | NA | TRBV20-1 | NA | CSATHRVFLLTEQFF | TGCAGTGCAACGCACAGGGTATTTTTGTTGACTGAGCAGTTCTTC
TRBJ2-7 | NA | TRBV6-6 | TRBD2 | CASREGTSGYEQYF | TGTGCCAGCAGGGAAGGGACTAGCGGTTACGAGCAGTACTTC
TRBJ1-5 | NA | TRBV5-1 | NA | CASKPTDISSEPQHF | TGCGCCAGCAAACCGACAGACATAAGCTCGGAGCCCCAGCATTTT
TRBJ2-3 | few | TRBV5-1 | TRBD2 | CASSLPGLAALGADTQYF | TGCGCCAGCAGCCTCCCGGGACTAGCGGCCCTGGGGGCAGATACGCAGTATTTT
TRBJ2-6 | NA | TRBV5-1 | NA | CASSPRDSSGANVLTF | TGCGCCAGCAGCCCACGCGACAGCTCTGGGGCCAACGTCCTGACTTTC
TRBJ2-5 | NA | TRBV7-3 | TRBD2 | CASSLSPGMGGEQYF | TGTGCCAGCAGCTTATCGCCAGGGATGGGAGGGGAGCAGTACTTC
TRBJ1-1 | NA | TRBV24-1 | NA | CAARPRDRNTEAFF | TGTGCCGCCAGACCTCGGGACCGGAACACTGAAGCTTTCTTT
TRBJ1-1 | few | TRBV11-2 | NA | CASSFSDRPGGAAFF | TGTGCCAGCAGCTTTTCCGACAGGCCGGGGGGTGCAGCTTTCTTT
TRBJ2-3 | NA | TRBV20-1 | TRBD2 | CSARETSSGPSTDTQYF | TGCAGTGCTAGAGAGACCAGTAGCGGGCCAAGCACAGATACGCAGTATTTT
TRBJ2-5 | NA | TRBV7-6 | NA | CASSLTPGDGTQYF | TGTGCCAGCAGCTTAACGCCTGGGGACGGGACCCAGTACTTC
TRBJ2-1 | NA | TRBV20-1 | TRBD2 | CSASKGLASYNEQFF | TGCAGTGCTAGTAAGGGACTAGCCTCCTACAATGAGCAGTTCTTC
TRBJ2-2 | few | TRBV6-5 | NA | CASSYGQPNTGELFF | TGTGCCAGCAGTTACGGCCAGCCGAACACCGGGGAGCTGTTTTTT
TRBJ1-2 | NA | TRBV27 | TRBD1 | CASSRDRGASGYTF | TGTGCCAGCAGCCGAGACAGGGGGGCCTCTGGCTACACCTTC
TRBJ1-2 | few | TRBV5-1 | NA | CASWTPNYGYTF | TGCGCCAGCTGGACACCCAACTATGGCTACACCTTC
TRBJ2-7 | few | TRBV20-1 | NA | CSARGNGRGSYEQYF | TGCAGTGCTAGAGGCAACGGGAGAGGGTCCTACGAGCAGTACTTC
TRBJ2-5 | NA | TRBV7-2 | TRBD2 | CASSLRGLAGGPLTQETQYF | TGTGCCAGCAGCTTACGGGGACTAGCGGGGGGGCCCCTCACCCAAGAGACCCAGTACTTC
TRBJ2-1 | NA | TRBV7-8 | TRBD1 | CASSRMRQGMNNEQFF | TGTGCCAGCAGCCGTATGCGACAGGGGATGAACAATGAGCAGTTCTTC
TRBJ2-1 | many | TRBV5-1 | TRBD1 | CASSGRDRGDEQFF | TGCGCCAGCAGCGGCCGGGACAGGGGTGATGAGCAGTTCTTC
TRBJ1-1 | NA | TRBV9 | NA | CASSAGENAEAFF | TGTGCCAGCAGCGCAGGAGAGAACGCTGAAGCTTTCTTT
TRBJ1-1 | NA | TRBV20-1 | NA | CSATSGHTEAFF | TGCAGTGCCACCTCCGGGCACACTGAAGCTTTCTTT
TRBJ2-2 | NA | TRBV20-1 | NA | CSARAPLAHTGELFF | TGCAGTGCTAGAGCCCCCCTAGCCCACACCGGGGAGCTGTTTTTT
TRBJ2-1 | many | TRBV3-1 | TRBD2 | CASSPGGVEQFF | TGTGCCAGCAGCCCCGGGGGGGTGGAGCAGTTCTTC
TRBJ2-1 | NA | TRBV6-1 | TRBD2 | CASSDPGLANNEQFF | TGTGCCAGCAGCGATCCGGGACTAGCAAACAATGAGCAGTTCTTC
TRBJ1-4 | NA | TRBV5-1 | NA | CASSLGSSSTNEKLFF | TGCGCCAGCAGCTTGGGCAGTAGTTCAACTAATGAAAAACTGTTTTTT
TRBJ1-2 | NA | TRBV6-1 | NA | CASSAYDFNYGYTF | TGTGCCAGCAGTGCTTACGACTTTAACTATGGCTACACCTTC
TRBJ2-1 | few | TRBV30 | NA | CAWQGGNEQFF | TGTGCCTGGCAGGGTGGCAATGAGCAGTTCTTC
TRBJ2-5 | NA | TRBV6-1 | NA | CASSGVFETQYF | TGTGCCAGCAGTGGTGTATTCGAGACCCAGTACTTC
TRBJ1-2 | once | TRBV10-1 | NA | CASSEGRGGYTF | TGCGCCAGCAGTGAGGGCAGGGGCGGCTACACCTTC
TRBJ2-4 | NA | TRBV12-3/TRBV12-4 | TRBD2 | CASNRQRGATKNIQYF | TGTGCCAGCAATCGCCAGCGGGGAGCGACCAAAAACATTCAGTACTTC
TRBJ2-7 | NA | TRBV7-9 | TRBD2 | CASSLGGLAGASYF | TGTGCCAGCAGCTTAGGGGGACTAGCGGGGGCATCGTACTTC
TRBJ2-1 | many | TRBV9 | TRBD2 | CASSGTGLAGNNEQFF | TGTGCCAGCAGCGGGACGGGACTAGCGGGGAACAATGAGCAGTTCTTC
TRBJ1-2 | NA | TRBV5-1 | NA | CASSLPGTIDYGYTF | TGCGCCAGCAGCTTGCCGGGGACAATCGACTATGGCTACACCTTC
TRBJ1-2 | few | TRBV3-1 | NA | CASSQGPAYLGGYTF | TGTGCCAGCAGCCAAGGGCCAGCGTACCTCGGTGGCTACACCTTC
TRBJ1-2 | few | TRBV20-1 | NA | CSARDPGNYGYTF | TGCAGTGCTAGAGATCCCGGAAACTATGGCTACACCTTC
TRBJ2-3 | NA | TRBV10-3 | TRBD1 | CAISDDRARTTQYF | TGTGCCATCAGTGACGACAGGGCCCGTACCACGCAGTATTTT
TRBJ2-2 | NA | TRBV12-3/TRBV12-4 | TRBD1 | CASSSSGQGAHSGELFF | TGTGCCAGCAGTTCCTCTGGACAGGGGGCGCATAGCGGGGAGCTGTTTTTT
TRBJ2-3 | few | TRBV6-5 | NA | CASNYSSPLTGGTDTQYF | TGTGCCAGCAATTACTCGAGTCCCTTGACGGGAGGCACAGATACGCAGTATTTT
TRBJ2-1 | NA | TRBV7-9 | NA | CASSPPAAGIGEQFF | TGTGCCAGCAGCCCACCGGCGGCGGGGATTGGTGAGCAGTTCTTC
TRBJ2-1 | NA | TRBV20-1 | NA | CSVARGHSYNEQFF | TGCAGTGTCGCTCGGGGGCACTCCTACAATGAGCAGTTCTTC
TRBJ2-2 | few | TRBV5-1 | NA | CASSLIGNQNTGELFF | TGCGCCAGCAGCTTGATCGGAAACCAGAACACCGGGGAGCTGTTTTTT
TRBJ2-1 | NA | TRBV7-8 | TRBD1 | CASSRGTGPYNEQFF | TGTGCCAGCAGCCGCGGGACAGGTCCGTACAATGAGCAGTTCTTC
TRBJ1-4 | NA | TRBV4-1 | NA | CASSQDSRRGGTNEKLFF | TGCGCCAGCAGCCAAGATTCGAGGAGGGGTGGAACTAATGAAAAACTGTTTTTT